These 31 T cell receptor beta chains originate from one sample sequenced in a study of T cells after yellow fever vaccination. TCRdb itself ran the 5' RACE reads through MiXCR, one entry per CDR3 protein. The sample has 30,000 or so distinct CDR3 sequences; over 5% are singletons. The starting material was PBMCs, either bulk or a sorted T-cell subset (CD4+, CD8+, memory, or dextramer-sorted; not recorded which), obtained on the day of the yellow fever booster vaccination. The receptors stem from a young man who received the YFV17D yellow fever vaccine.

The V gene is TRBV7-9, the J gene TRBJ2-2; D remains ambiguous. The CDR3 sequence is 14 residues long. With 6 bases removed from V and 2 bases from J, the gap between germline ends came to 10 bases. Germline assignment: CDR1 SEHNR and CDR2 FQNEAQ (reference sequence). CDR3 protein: CASRGWLNTGELFF. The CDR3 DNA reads TGTGCCAGCAGAGGGTGGCTTAACACCGGGGAGCTGTTTTTT.

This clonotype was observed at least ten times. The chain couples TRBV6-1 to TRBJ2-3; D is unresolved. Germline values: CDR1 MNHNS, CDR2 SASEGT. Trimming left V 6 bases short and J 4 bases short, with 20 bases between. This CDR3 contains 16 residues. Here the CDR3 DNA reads TGTGCCAGCAGCAGATACCACTTAAGGGCCCCAGATACGCAGTATTTT. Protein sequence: CASSRYHLRAPDTQYF.

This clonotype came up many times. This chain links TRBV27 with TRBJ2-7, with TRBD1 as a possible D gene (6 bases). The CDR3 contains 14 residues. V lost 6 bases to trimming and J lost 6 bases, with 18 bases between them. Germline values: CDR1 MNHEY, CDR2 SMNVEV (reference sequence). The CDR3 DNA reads TGTGCCAGCAGAATCGATGGACAGCGGCTCGAGCAGTACTTC. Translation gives CASRIDGQRLEQYF.

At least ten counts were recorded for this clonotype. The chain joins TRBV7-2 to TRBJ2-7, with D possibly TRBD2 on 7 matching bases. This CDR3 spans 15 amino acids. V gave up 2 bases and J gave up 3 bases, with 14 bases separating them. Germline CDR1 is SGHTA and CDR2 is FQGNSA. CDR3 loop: CASSLRGGDVYEQYF. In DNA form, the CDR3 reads TGTGCCAGCAGCTTAAGAGGGGGGGATGTCTACGAGCAGTACTTC.

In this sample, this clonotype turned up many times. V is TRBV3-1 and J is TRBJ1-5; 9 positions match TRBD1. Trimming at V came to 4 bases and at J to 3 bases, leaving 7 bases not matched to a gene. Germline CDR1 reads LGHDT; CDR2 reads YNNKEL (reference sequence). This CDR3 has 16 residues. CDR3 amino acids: CASSRGTGRYNQPQHF. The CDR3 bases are TGTGCCAGCAGCCGGGGGACAGGGAGGTACAATCAGCCCCAGCATTTT.

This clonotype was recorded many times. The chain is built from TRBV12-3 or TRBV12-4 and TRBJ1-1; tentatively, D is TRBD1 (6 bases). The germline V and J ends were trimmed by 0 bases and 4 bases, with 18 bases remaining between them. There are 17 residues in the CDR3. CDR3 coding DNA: TGTGCCAGCAGTTTAGCGTACAGGGCACCGACCCTCACTGAAGCTTTCTTT. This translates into CASSLAYRAPTLTEAFF.

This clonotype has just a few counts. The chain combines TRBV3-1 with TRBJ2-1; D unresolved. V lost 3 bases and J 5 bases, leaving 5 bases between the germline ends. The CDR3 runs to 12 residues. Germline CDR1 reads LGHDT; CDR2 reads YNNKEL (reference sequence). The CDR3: CASSQAHNEQFF. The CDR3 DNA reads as TGTGCCAGCAGCCAGGCACACAATGAGCAGTTCTTC.

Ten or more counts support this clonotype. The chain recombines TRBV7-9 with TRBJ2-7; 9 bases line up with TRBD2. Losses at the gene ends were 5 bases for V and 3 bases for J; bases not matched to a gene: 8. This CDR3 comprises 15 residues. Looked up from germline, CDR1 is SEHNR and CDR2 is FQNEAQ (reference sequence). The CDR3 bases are TGTGCCAGCAGCGGACGGGGACTAGCAGTCTACGAGCAGTACTTC. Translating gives CASSGRGLAVYEQYF. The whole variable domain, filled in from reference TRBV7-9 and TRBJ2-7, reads DTGVSQNPRHKITKRGQNVTFRCDPISEHNRLYWYRQTLGQGPEFLTYFQNEAQLEKSRLLSDRFSAERPKGSFSTLEIQRTEQGDSAMYLCASSGRGLAVYEQYFGPGTRLTVT.

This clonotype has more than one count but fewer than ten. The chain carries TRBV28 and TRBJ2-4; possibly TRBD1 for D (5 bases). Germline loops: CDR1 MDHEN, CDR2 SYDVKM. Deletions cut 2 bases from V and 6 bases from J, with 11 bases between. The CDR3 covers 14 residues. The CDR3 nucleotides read TGTGCCAGCAGTTTACGTGCAGGGTCAAACATTCAGTACTTC. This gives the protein CASSLRAGSNIQYF.

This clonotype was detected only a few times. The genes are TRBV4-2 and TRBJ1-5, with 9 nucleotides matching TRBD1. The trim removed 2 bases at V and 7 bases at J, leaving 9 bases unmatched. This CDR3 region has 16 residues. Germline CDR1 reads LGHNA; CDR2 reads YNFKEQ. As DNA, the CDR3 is TGTGCCAGCAGCCAACCACAGGGGGCGGGTGGACAGCCCCAGCATTTT. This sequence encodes CASSQPQGAGGQPQHF.

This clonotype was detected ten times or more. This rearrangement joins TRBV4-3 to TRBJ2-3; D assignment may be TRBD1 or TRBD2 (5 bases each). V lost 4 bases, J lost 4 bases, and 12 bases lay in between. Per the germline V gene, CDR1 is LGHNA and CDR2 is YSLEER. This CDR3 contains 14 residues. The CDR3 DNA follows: TGCGCCAGCAGCCCCGGGGCGGCAGCAGATACGCAGTATTTT. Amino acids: CASSPGAAADTQYF.

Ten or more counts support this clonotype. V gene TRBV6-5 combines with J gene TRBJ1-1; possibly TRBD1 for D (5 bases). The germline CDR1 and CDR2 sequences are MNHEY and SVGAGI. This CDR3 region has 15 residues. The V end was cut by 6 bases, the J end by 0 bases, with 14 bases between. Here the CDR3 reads CASSPGGLMNTEAFF. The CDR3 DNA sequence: TGTGCCAGCAGCCCTGGGGGGTTGATGAACACTGAAGCTTTCTTT.

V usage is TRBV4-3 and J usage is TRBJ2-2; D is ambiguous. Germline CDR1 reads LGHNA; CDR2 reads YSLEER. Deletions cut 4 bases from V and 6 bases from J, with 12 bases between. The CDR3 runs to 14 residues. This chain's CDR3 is CASSLLGSPGELFF. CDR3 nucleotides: TGCGCCAGCAGCCTATTGGGAAGCCCCGGGGAGCTGTTTTTT.

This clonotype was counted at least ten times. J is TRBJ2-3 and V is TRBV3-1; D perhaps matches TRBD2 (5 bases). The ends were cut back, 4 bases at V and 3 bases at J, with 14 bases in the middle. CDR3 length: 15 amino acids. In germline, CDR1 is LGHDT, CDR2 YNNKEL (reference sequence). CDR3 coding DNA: TGTGCCAGCAGCCCTCAACTAGTCGGAACAGATACGCAGTATTTT. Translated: CASSPQLVGTDTQYF.

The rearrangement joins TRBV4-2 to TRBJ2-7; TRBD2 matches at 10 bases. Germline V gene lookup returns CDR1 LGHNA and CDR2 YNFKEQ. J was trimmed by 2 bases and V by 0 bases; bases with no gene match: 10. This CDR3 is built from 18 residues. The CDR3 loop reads CASSQEAASGSAPYEQYF. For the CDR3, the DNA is TGTGCCAGCAGCCAAGAGGCCGCTAGCGGGAGCGCTCCCTACGAGCAGTACTTC.

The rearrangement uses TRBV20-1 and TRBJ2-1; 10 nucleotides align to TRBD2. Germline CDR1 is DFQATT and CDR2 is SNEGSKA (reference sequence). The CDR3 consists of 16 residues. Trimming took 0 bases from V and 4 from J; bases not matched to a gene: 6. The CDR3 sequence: CSARDLRAGGYNEQFF. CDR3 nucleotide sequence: TGCAGTGCTAGAGATCTCAGAGCGGGAGGGTACAATGAGCAGTTCTTC.

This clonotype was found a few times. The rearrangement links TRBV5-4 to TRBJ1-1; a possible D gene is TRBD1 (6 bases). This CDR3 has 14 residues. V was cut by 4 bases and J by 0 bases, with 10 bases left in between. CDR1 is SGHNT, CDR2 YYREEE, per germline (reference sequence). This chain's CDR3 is CASSSGQMNTEAFF. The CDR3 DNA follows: TGTGCCAGCAGCAGCGGACAGATGAACACTGAAGCTTTCTTT.

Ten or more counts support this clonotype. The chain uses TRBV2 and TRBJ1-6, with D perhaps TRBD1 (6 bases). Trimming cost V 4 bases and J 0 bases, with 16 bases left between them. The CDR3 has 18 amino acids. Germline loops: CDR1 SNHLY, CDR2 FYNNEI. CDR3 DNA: TGTGCCAGCAGTGGAGGACAGCTAAGATCCTCCTATAATTCACCCCTCCACTTT. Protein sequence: CASSGGQLRSSYNSPLHF.

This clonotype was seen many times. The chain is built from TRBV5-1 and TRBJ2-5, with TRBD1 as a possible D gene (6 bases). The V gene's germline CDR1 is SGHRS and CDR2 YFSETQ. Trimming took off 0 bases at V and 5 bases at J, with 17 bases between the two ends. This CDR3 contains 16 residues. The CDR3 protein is CASSLAPAGAGETQYF. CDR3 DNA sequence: TGCGCCAGCAGCTTGGCGCCGGCAGGGGCAGGGGAGACCCAGTACTTC.

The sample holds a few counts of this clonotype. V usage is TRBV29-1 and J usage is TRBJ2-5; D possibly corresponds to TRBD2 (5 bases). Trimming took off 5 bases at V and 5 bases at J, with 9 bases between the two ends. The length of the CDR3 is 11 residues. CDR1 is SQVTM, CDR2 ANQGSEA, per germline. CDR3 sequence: CSVPRGETQYF. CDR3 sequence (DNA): TGCAGCGTTCCCAGAGGGGAGACCCAGTACTTC.

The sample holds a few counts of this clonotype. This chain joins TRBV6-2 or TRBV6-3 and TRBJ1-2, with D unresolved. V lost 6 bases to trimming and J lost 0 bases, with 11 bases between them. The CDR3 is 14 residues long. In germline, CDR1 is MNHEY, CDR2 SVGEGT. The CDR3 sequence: CASSYARTNYGYTF. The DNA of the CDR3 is TGTGCCAGCAGCTACGCCCGAACTAACTATGGCTACACCTTC.

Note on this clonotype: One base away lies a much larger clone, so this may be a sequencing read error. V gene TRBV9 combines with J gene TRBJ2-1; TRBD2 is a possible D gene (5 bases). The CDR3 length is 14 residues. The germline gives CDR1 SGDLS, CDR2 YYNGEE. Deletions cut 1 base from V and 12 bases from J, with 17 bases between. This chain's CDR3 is CASSVTPGSYVQFF. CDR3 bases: TGTGCCAGCAGCGTAACCCCGGGGAGTTATGTGCAGTTCTTC.

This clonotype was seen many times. The DNA of the CDR3 is TGCGCCAGCAGCCAAGATCCAGGCTTTAACTATGGCTACACCTTC. Its protein is CASSQDPGFNYGYTF. This chain uses TRBV4-3 with TRBJ1-2; D gene unclear. This CDR3 is built from 15 residues. V lost 0 bases and J lost 1, with 9 bases in between. Germline V gene lookup returns CDR1 LGHNA and CDR2 YSLEER.

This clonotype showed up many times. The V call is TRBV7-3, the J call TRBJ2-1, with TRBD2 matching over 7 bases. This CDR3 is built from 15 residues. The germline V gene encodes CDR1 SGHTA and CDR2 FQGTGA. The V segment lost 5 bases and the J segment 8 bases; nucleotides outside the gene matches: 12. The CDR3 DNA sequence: TGTGCCAGCAGCCCCGCGGCGGGAGTAGTCTATGAGCAGTTCTTC. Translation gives CASSPAAGVVYEQFF.

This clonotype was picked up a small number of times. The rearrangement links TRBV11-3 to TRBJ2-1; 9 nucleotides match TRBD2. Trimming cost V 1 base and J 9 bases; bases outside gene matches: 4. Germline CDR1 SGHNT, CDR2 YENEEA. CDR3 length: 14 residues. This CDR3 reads CASSLGGRGGEQFF. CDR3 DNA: TGTGCCAGCAGCTTAGGCGGGAGGGGCGGTGAGCAGTTCTTC.

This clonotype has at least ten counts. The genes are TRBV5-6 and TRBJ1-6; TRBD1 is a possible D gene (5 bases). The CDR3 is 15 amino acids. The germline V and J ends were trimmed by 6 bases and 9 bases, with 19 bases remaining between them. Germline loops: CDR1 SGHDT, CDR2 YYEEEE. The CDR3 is CASTLGGTRLSPLHF. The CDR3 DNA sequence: TGTGCCAGCACCCTGGGGGGGACTCGACTTTCACCCCTCCACTTT.

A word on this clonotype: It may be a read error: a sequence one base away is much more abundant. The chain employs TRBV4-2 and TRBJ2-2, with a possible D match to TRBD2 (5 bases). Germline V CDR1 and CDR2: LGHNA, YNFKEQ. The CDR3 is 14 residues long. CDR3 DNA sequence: TGTGCCAACAGCGGCGCGGGCAACACCGGGGAGCTGTTTTTT. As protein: CANSGAGNTGELFF.

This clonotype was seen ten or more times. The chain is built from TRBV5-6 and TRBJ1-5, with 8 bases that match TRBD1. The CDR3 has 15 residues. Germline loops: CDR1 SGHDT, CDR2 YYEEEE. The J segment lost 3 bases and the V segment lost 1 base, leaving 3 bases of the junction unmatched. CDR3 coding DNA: TGTGCCAGCAGCTTGAGGGACAGGAACAATCAGCCCCAGCATTTT. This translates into CASSLRDRNNQPQHF.

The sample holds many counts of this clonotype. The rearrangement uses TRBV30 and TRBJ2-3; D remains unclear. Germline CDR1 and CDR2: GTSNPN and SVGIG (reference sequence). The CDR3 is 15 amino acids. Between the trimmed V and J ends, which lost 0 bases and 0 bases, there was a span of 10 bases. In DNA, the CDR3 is TGTGCCTGGAGTGTAAGTTTAGGGAGCACAGATACGCAGTATTTT. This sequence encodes CAWSVSLGSTDTQYF.

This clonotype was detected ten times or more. CDR3 in DNA: TGTGCCAGCAGCTCACGGCGTGCGTCTGAAAAACTGTTTTTT. This gives the protein CASSSRRASEKLFF. This chain links TRBV11-1 with TRBJ1-4; D remains ambiguous. In germline, CDR1 is SGHAT, CDR2 FQDESV (reference sequence). V lost 4 bases to trimming and J lost 7 bases, with 13 bases between them. This CDR3 has 14 amino acids.

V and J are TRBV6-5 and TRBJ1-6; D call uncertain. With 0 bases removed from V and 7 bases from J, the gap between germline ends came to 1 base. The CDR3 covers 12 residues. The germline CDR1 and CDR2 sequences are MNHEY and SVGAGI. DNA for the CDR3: TGTGCCAGCAGTTACTCGAATTCACCCCTCCACTTT. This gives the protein CASSYSNSPLHF.